This T cell receptor beta chain is from a study of a mutant IDH1 vaccine in newly diagnosed glioma. Study at large: The treated group averaged 40.4 years old and was around 60% male, approximately 38% female. General study findings and limits: Shifts in the top peripheral T cell clonotypes seemed unrelated to pseudoprogression. Detectable vaccine-induced immune responses arose in around 92% of patients.

The CDR3 sequence is 15 residues long. The V and J ends lost 4 bases and 3 bases respectively, with 15 bases between them. Germline V gene data show CDR1 as MDHEN and CDR2 as SYDVKM. Worth noting for this clone: Its antigen is unknown.

The sample's time point: baseline, week 1 (first vaccination visit). Regarding treatment: pre-vaccination baseline after standard-of-care therapy. This table comes from immunoSEQ multiplex PCR, and its TCRdb copy is limited to in-frame clones, with some not included. The repertoire includes some 38,000 clones, around 78% of them detected once, and 7% to 10% sits in the top ten. The TCR was taken from a man aged 35 to 55 with glioma. Some clones in this sample may be carry-over from other donors' samples. The chain recombines TRBV28 with TRBJ1-1; D remains unclear. Sequenced here: PBMCs, sampled from a glioma patient treated with radiotherapy, temozolomide or both. The CDR3 nucleotides are TGTGCCAGCAGTTCCCCGGTGGGGTCGCACACTGAAGCTTTCTTT. Its protein is CASSSPVGSHTEAFF.